The rows below give T cell receptor beta chains drawn from one sample of a study of blood T cells in healthy people across ages. TCRdb called the 5' RACE reads again in MiXCR, with one record for every CDR3 protein. Here the sample spans about 400,000 distinct CDR3 sequences, over 45% being singletons. Sequences were obtained from blood. Receptors were obtained from a man between 60 and 75 years old in good health. The CDR3 runs from the conserved cysteine through the conserved F or W. Each record gives: D gene, clone size, J gene, V gene, CDR3 DNA, CDR3 protein. A D gene is named only where the DNA matches it firmly. A row's size may be missing; if present it is once, few, many or a size class.

>NA|NA|TRBJ2-4|TRBV12-3/TRBV12-4
TGTGCCAGCAGAGGGCCCGACAGGGCCAAAAACATTCAGTACTTC
CASRGPDRAKNIQYF
>NA|NA|TRBJ2-5|TRBV28
TGTGCCAGCAGTTTAGTAGCATGGGGGGAGACCCAGTACTTC
CASSLVAWGETQYF
>NA|many|TRBJ1-2|TRBV20-1
TGCAGTGCTAGCCCCCCGGGGGGCGGAGGCTACACCTTC
CSASPPGGGGYTF
>TRBD2|NA|TRBJ2-1|TRBV7-2
TGTGCCAGCAGCTCAGGACTAGCGGGAGGGCCGATATACAATGAGCAGTTCTTC
CASSSGLAGGPIYNEQFF
>TRBD2|NA|TRBJ2-7|TRBV20-1
TGCAGTGCCCCGGGACTAGCGGGAACCTACGAGCAGTACTTC
CSAPGLAGTYEQYF
>TRBD1|NA|TRBJ2-5|TRBV12-3/TRBV12-4
TGTGCCAGCAGTTTTCAGGGGGCATTGGAGACCCAGTACTTC
CASSFQGALETQYF
>TRBD2|NA|TRBJ2-5|TRBV20-1
TGCAGTGCTCACCCTAGCGGGAGGGGGGAGACCCAGTACTTC
CSAHPSGRGETQYF
>NA|NA|TRBJ2-1|TRBV7-2
TGTGCCAGCAGCCCCCACAGGGTGGTACACAATGAGCAGTTCTTC
CASSPHRVVHNEQFF
>NA|many|TRBJ2-7|TRBV29-1
TGCAGCGTTGAAGAAAGGGACGAGCAGTACTTC
CSVEERDEQYF
>NA|NA|TRBJ1-2|TRBV12-3/TRBV12-4
TGTGCCAGCAACAAGGACTCATCGAACTATGGCTACACCTTC
CASNKDSSNYGYTF
>NA|NA|TRBJ2-3|TRBV6-5
TGTGCCCGGTGGGGGGTTCACACAGATACGCAGTATTTT
CARWGVHTDTQYF
>NA|NA|TRBJ2-7|TRBV4-2
TGTGCCAGCAGCCAAGCGGTGGCAGGGGGGGACTACGAGCAGTACTTC
CASSQAVAGGDYEQYF
>NA|NA|TRBJ1-2|TRBV3-1
TGTGCCAGCAGCCAAGATTTAACGGACGGGGGTTACACCTTC
CASSQDLTDGGYTF
>NA|NA|TRBJ2-3|TRBV5-1
TGCGCCAGCAGCCTGGGACCACGCGATGGAAATACGCAGTATTTT
CASSLGPRDGNTQYF
>NA|many|TRBJ2-7|TRBV4-2
TGTGCCAGCAGCCAAGAGGTGGCGGGGGCACGCTACGAGCAGTACTTC
CASSQEVAGARYEQYF
>NA|NA|TRBJ2-3|TRBV20-1
TGCAGTGCCCGGAGGGAGCTCCGACCAGATACGCAGTATTTT
CSARRELRPDTQYF
>TRBD1|NA|TRBJ2-5|TRBV29-1
TGCAGCGTCGTTGCTAGCCGACAGGGAGAGACCCAGTACTTC
CSVVASRQGETQYF
>NA|NA|TRBJ1-2|TRBV14
TGTGCCAGCAGCCAAGAGAGGTCCTATGGCTACACCTTC
CASSQERSYGYTF